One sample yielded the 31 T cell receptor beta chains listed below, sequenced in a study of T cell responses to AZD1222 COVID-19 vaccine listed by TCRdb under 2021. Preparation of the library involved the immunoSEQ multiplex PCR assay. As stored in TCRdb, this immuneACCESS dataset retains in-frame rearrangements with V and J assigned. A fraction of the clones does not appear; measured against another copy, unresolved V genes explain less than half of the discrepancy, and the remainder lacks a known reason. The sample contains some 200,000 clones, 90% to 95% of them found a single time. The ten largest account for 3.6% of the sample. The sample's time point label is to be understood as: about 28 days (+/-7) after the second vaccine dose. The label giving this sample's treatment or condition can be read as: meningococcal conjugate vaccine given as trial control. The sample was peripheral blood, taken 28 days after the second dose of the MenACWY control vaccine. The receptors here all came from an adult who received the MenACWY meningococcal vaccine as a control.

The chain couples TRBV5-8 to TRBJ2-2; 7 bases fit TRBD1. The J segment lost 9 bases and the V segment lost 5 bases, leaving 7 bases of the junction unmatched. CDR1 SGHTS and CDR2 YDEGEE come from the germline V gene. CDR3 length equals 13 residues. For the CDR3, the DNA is TGTGCCAGCAGTCTACAACAGGGGAGGGAGCTGTTTTTT. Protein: CASSLQQGRELFF.

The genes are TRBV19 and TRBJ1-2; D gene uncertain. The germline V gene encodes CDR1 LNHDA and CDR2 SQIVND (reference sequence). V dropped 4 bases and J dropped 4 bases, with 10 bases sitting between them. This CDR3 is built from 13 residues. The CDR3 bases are TGTGCCAGTAGTAATAGGGAGCCCTATGGCTACACCTTC. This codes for CASSNREPYGYTF.

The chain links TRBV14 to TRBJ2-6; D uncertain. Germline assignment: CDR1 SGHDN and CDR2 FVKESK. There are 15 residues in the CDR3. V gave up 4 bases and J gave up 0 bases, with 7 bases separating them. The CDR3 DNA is TGTGCCAGCAGCCGAGTGGGCTCTGGGGCCAACGTCCTGACTTTC. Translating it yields CASSRVGSGANVLTF.

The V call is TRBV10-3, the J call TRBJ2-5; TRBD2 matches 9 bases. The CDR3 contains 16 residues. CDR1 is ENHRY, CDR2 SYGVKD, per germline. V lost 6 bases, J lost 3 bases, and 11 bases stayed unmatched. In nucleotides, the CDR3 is TGTGCCATCAGGACTGGTAGCGGGAGAGTCGAAGAGACCCAGTACTTC. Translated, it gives CAIRTGSGRVEETQYF.

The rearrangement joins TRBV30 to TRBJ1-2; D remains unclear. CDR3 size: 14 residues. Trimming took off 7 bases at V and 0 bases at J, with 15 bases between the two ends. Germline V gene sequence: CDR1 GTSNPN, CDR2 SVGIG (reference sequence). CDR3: CASSKASSNYGYTF. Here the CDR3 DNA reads TGTGCCTCCTCGAAGGCTTCTTCTAACTATGGCTACACCTTC.

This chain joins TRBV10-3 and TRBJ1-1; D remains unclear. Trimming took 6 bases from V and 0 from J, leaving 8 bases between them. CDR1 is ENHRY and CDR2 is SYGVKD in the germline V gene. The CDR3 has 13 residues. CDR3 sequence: CAIRGLVNTEAFF. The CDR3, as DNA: TGTGCCATCAGGGGCCTTGTGAACACTGAAGCTTTCTTT.

CDR3 in DNA: TGTGCCAGCAGCTCCAGCGGGCGAACCTACAATGAGCAGTTCTTC. It specifies CASSSSGRTYNEQFF. This chain uses TRBV9 with TRBJ2-1; D possibly corresponds to TRBD2 (6 bases). The CDR3 is 15 amino acids. Deletions cut 4 bases from V and 2 bases from J, with 13 bases between. CDR1 and CDR2 from the germline V gene are SGDLS and YYNGEE. Together with reference TRBV9 and TRBJ2-1, the CDR3 gives the full variable domain: DSGVTQTPKHLITATGQRVTLRCSPRSGDLSVYWYQQSLDQGLQFLIQYYNGEERAKGNILERFSAQQFPDLHSELNLSSLELGDSALYFCASSSSGRTYNEQFFGPGTRLTVL.

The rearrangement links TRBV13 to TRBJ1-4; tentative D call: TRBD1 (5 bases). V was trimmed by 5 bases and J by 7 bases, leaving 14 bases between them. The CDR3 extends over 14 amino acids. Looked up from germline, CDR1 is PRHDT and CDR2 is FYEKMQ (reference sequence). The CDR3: CASSPWGFGEKLFF. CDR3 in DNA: TGTGCCAGCAGCCCCTGGGGGTTTGGTGAAAAACTGTTTTTT.

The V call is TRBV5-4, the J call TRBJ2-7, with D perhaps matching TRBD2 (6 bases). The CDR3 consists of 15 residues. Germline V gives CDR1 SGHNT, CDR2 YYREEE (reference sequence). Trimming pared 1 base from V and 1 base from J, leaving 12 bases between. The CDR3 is CASSLFGSGSYEQYF. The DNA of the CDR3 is TGTGCCAGCAGCTTGTTCGGGAGTGGTTCCTACGAGCAGTACTTC.

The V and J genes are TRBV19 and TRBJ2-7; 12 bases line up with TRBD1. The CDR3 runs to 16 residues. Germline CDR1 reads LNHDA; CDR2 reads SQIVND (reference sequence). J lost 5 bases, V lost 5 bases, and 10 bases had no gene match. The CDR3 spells CASSAFGTGGTNEQYF. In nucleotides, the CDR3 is TGTGCCAGTAGTGCCTTTGGGACAGGGGGCACCAACGAGCAGTACTTC.

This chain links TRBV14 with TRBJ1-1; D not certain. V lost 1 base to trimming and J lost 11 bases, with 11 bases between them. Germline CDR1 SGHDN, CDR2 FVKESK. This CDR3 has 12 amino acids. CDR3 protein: CASSQVWEGAFF. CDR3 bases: TGTGCCAGCAGCCAAGTGTGGGAAGGGGCTTTCTTT.

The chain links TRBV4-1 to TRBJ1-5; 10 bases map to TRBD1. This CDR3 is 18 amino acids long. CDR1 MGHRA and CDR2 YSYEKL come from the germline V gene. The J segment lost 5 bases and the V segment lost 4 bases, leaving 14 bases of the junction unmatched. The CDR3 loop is CASSPTGTGDLSDQPQHF. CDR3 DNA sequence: TGCGCCAGCAGCCCAACCGGGACAGGGGACCTCAGTGATCAGCCCCAGCATTTT.

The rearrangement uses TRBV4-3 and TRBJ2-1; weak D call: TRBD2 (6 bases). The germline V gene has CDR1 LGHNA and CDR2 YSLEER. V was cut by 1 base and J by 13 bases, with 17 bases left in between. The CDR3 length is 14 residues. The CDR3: CASSQVLVGRSQFF. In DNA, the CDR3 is TGCGCCAGCAGCCAAGTGTTGGTCGGGAGAAGTCAGTTCTTC.

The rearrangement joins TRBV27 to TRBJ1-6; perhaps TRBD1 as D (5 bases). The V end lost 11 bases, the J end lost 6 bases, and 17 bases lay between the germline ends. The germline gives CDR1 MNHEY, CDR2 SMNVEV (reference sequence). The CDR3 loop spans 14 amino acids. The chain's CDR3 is CACRGGDGNSPLHF. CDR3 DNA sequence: TGTGCCTGCCGGGGGGGGGATGGTAATTCACCCCTCCACTTT.

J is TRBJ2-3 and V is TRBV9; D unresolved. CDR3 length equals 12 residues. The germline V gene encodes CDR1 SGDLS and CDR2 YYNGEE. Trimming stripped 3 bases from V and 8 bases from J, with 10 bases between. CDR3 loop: CASSAPPITQYF. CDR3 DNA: TGTGCCAGCAGCGCCCCCCCCATTACGCAGTATTTT.

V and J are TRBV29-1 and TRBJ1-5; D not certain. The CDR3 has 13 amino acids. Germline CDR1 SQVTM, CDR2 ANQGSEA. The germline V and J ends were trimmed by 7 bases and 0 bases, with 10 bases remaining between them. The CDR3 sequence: CSAFIDSNQPQHF. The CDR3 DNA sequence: TGCAGCGCCTTCATCGATAGCAATCAGCCCCAGCATTTT.

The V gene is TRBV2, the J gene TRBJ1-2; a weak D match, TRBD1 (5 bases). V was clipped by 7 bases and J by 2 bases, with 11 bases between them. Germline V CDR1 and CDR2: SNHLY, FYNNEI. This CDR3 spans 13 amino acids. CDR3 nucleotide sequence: TGTGCCAGCATCCCGGACACCAACTATGGCTACACCTTC. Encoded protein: CASIPDTNYGYTF.

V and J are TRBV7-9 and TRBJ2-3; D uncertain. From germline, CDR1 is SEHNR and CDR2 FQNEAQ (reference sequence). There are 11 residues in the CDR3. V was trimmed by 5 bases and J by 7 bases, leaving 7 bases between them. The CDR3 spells CASSPTYTQYF. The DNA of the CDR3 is TGTGCCAGCAGCCCGACCTATACGCAGTATTTT.

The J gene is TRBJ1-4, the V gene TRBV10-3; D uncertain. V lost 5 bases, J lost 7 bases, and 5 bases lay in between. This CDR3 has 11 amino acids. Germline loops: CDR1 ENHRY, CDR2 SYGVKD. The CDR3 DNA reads TGTGCCATCAGTCCGGGTGAAAAACTGTTTTTT. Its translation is CAISPGEKLFF.

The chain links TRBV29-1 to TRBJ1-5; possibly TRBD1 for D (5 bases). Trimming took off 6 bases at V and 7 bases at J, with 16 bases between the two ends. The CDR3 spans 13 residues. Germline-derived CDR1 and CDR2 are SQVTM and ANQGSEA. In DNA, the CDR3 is TGCAGCGTCGAGGGTAGTTCAGGGCAGCCCCAGCATTTT. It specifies CSVEGSSGQPQHF.

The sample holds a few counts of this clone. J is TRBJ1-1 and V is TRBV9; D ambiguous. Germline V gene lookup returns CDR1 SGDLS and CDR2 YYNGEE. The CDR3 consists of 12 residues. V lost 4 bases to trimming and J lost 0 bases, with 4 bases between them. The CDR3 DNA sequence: TGTGCCAGCAGCCCAGTGAACACTGAAGCTTTCTTT. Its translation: CASSPVNTEAFF.

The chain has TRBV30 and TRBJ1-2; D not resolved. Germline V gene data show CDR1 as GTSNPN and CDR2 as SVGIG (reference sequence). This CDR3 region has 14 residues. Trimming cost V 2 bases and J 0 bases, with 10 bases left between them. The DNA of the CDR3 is TGTGCCTGGAGTTCCCCTACAGCTAACTATGGCTACACCTTC. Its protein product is CAWSSPTANYGYTF.

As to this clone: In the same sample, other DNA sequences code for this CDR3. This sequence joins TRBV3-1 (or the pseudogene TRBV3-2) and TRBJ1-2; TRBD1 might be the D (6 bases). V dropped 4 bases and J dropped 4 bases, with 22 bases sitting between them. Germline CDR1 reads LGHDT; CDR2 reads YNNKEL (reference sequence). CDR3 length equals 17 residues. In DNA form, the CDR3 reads TGTGCCAGCAGCCGAGTAAGGGTTGGGGGGCCAGTCTATGGCTACACCTTC. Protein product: CASSRVRVGGPVYGYTF.

The CDR3 DNA is TGTGCCAGTAGGAGGGACAGATCGAACACTGAAGCTTTCTTT. Protein: CASRRDRSNTEAFF. The chain links TRBV19 to TRBJ1-1; the match to TRBD1 covers 7 bases. This CDR3 contains 14 residues. V lost 6 bases, J lost 1 base, and 5 bases stayed unmatched. Germline V gives CDR1 LNHDA, CDR2 SQIVND (reference sequence).

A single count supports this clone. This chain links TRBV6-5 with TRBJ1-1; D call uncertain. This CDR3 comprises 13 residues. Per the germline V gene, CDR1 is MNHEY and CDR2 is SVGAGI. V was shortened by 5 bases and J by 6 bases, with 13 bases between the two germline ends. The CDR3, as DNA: TGTGCCAGCAGTCAGGCATCCCAGGCTGAAGCTTTCTTT. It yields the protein CASSQASQAEAFF.

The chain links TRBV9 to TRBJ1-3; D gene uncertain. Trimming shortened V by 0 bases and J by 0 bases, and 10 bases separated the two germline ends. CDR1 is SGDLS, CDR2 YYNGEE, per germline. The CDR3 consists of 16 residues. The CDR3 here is CASSVGGRLSGNTIYF. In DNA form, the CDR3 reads TGTGCCAGCAGCGTAGGTGGGAGACTCTCTGGAAACACCATATATTTT. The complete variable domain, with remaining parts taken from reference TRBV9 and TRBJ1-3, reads DSGVTQTPKHLITATGQRVTLRCSPRSGDLSVYWYQQSLDQGLQFLIQYYNGEERAKGNILERFSAQQFPDLHSELNLSSLELGDSALYFCASSVGGRLSGNTIYFGEGSWLTVV.

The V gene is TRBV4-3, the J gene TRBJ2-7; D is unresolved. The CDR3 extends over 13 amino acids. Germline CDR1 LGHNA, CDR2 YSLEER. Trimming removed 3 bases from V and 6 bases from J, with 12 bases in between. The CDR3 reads CASSQSQRREQYF. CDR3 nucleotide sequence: TGCGCCAGCAGCCAGTCACAGAGGCGCGAGCAGTACTTC.

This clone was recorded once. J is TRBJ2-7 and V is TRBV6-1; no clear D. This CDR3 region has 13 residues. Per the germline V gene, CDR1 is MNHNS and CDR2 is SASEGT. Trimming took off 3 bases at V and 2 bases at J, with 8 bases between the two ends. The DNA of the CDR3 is TGTGCCAGCAGTGAGGCCGGCACCTACGAGCAGTACTTC. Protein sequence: CASSEAGTYEQYF.

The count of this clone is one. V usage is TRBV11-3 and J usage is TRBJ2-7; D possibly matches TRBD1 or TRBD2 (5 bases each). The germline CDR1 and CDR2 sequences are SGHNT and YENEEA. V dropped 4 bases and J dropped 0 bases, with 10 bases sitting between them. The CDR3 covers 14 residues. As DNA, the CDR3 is TGTGCCAGCAGCTGGGGGAGAGGCTCCTACGAGCAGTACTTC. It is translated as CASSWGRGSYEQYF.

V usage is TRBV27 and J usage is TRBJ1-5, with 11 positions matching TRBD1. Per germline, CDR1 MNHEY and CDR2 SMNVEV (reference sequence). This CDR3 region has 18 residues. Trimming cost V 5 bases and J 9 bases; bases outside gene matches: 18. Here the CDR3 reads CASSTPAPGQGGWMPQHF. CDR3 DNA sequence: TGTGCCAGCAGTACCCCGGCTCCGGGACAGGGGGGATGGATGCCCCAGCATTTT.

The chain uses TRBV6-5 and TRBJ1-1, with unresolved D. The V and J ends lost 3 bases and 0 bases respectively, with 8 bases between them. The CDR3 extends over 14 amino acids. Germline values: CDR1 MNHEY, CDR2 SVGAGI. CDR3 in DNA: TGTGCCAGCAGTTATTTTGGGGTGAACACTGAAGCTTTCTTT. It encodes CASSYFGVNTEAFF.